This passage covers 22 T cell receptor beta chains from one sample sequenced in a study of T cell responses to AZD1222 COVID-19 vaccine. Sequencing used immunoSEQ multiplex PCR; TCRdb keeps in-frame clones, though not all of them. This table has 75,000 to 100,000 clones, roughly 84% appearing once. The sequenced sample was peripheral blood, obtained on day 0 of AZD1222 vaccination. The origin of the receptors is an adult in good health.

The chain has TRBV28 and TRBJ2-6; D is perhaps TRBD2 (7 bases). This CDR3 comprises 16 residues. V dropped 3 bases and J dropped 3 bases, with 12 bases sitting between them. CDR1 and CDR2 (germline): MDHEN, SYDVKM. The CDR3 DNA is TGTGCCAGCAGTTTTCGGGGGGCGCTTGGGGCCAACGTCCTGACTTTC. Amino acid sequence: CASSFRGALGANVLTF.

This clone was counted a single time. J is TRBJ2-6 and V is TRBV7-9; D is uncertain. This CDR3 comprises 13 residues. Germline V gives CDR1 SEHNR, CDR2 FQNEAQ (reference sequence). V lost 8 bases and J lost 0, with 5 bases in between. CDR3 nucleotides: TGTGCCAGCTCTTACTCTGGGGCCAACGTCCTGACTTTC. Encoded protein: CASSYSGANVLTF.

Here the CDR3 reads CASRKQGLNEKLFF. DNA for the CDR3: TGTGCCAGCAGAAAACAGGGGTTAAATGAAAAACTGTTTTTT. V usage is TRBV6-5 and J usage is TRBJ1-4; 7 bases align to TRBD1. Per germline, CDR1 MNHEY and CDR2 SVGAGI. The CDR3 spans 14 residues. J lost 5 bases, V lost 6 bases, and 6 bases had no gene match.

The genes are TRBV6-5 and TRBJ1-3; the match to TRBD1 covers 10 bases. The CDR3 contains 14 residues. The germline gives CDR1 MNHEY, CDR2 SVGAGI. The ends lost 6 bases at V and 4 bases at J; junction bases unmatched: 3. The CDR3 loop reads CASRRDRGGNTIYF. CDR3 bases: TGTGCCAGCAGGAGGGACAGGGGCGGAAACACCATATATTTT.

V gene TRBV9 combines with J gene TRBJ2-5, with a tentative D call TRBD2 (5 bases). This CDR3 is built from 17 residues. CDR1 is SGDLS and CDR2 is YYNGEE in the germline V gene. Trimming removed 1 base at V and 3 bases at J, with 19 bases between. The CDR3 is CASSVTLSDYFKETQYF. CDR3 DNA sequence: TGTGCCAGCAGCGTAACTCTCTCCGACTATTTCAAAGAGACCCAGTACTTC.

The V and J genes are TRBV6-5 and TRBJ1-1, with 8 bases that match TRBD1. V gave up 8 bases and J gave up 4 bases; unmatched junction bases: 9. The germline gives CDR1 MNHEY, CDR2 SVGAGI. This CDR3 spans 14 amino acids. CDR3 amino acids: CASGPGGFSTEAFF. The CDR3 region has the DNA TGTGCCAGCGGGCCAGGGGGCTTCAGCACTGAAGCTTTCTTT.

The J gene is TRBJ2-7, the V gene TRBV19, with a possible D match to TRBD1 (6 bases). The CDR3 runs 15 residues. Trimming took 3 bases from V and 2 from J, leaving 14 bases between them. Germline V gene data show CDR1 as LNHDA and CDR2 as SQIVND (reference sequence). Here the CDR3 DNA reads TGTGCCAGTAGTATGTCCCAGGGGTTTGCCTACGAGCAGTACTTC. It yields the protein CASSMSQGFAYEQYF.

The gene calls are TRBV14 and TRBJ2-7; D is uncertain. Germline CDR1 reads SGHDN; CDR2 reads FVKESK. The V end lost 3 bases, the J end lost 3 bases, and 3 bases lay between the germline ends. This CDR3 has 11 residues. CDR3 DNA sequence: TGTGCCAGCAGCCACCTCTACGAGCAGTACTTC. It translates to CASSHLYEQYF.

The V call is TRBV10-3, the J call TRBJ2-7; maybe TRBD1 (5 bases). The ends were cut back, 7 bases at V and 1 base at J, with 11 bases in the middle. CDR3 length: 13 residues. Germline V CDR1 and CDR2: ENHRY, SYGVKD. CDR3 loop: CAIMTDQSYEQYF. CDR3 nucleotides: TGTGCCATCATGACAGATCAGTCCTACGAGCAGTACTTC.

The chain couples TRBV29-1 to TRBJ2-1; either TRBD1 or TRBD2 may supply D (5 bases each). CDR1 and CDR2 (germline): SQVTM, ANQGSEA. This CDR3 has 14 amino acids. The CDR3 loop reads CSILGDLNYNEQFF. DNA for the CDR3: TGCAGTATCTTGGGGGACCTCAACTACAATGAGCAGTTCTTC.

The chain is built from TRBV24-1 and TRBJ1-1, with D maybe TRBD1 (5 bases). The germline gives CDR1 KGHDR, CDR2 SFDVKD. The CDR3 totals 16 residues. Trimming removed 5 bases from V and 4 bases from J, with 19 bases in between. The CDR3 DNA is TGTGCCACCAGTGCTTCAGGTTCTAGAGGGACCACTGAAGCTTTCTTT. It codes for CATSASGSRGTTEAFF.

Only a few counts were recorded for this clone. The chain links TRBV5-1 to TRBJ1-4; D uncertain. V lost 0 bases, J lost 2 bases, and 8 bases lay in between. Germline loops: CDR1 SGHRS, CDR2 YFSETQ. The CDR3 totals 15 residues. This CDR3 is CASSLAASTNEKLFF. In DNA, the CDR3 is TGCGCCAGCAGCTTGGCCGCCAGCACTAATGAAAAACTGTTTTTT.

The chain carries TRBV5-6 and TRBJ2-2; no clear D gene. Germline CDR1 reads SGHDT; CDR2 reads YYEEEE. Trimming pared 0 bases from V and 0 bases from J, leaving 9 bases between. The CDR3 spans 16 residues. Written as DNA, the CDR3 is TGTGCCAGCAGCTTGGCTGGCCTCGCGAACACCGGGGAGCTGTTTTTT. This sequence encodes CASSLAGLANTGELFF.

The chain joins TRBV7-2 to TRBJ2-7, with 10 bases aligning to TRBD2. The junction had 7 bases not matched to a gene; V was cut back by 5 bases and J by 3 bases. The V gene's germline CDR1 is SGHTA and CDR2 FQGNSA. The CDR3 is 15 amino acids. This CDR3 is CASSPGGTSVYEQYF. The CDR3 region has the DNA TGTGCCAGCAGCCCAGGGGGGACTAGCGTCTACGAGCAGTACTTC.

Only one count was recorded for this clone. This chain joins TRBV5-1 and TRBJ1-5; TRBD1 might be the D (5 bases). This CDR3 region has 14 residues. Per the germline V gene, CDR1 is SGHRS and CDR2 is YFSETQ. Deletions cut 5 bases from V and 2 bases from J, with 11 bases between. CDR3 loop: CASRPDRGNQPQHF. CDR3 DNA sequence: TGCGCCAGCAGACCCGACAGAGGCAATCAGCCCCAGCATTTT. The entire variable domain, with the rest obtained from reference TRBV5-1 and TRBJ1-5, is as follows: KAGVTQTPRYLIKTRGQQVTLSCSPISGHRSVSWYQQTPGQGLQFLFEYFSETQRNKGNFPGRFSGRQFSNSRSEMNVSTLELGDSALYLCASRPDRGNQPQHFGDGTRLSIL.

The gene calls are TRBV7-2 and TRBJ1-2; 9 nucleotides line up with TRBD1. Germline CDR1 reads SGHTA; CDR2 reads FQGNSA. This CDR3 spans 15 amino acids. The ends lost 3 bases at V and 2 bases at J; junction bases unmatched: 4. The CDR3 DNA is TGTGCCAGCAGCTTTCAGACAGGGGGAAACTATGGCTACACCTTC. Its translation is CASSFQTGGNYGYTF.

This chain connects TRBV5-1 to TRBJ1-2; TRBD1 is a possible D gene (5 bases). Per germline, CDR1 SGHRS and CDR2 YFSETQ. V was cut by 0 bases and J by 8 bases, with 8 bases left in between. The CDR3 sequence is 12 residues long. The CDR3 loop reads CASSLDGDGYTF. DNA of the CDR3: TGCGCCAGCAGCTTGGATGGGGACGGCTACACCTTC.

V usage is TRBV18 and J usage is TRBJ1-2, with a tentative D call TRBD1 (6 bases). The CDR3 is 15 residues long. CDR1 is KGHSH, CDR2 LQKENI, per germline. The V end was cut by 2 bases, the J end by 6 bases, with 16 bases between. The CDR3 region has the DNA TGTGCCAGCTCACCAGGCTCCGGGACATTTAATGGCTACACCTTC. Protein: CASSPGSGTFNGYTF.

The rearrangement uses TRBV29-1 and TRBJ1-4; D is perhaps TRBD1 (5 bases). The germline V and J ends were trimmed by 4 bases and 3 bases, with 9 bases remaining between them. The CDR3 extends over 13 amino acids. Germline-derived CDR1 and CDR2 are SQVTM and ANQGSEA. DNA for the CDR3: TGCAGCGTTGGGGGCTCGGCTAATGAAAAACTGTTTTTT. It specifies CSVGGSANEKLFF.

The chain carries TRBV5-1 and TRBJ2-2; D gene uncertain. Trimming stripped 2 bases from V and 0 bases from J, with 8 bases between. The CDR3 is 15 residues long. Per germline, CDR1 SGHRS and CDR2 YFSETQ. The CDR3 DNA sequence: TGCGCCAGCAGCTTAGGCAGGACGAACACCGGGGAGCTGTTTTTT. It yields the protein CASSLGRTNTGELFF.

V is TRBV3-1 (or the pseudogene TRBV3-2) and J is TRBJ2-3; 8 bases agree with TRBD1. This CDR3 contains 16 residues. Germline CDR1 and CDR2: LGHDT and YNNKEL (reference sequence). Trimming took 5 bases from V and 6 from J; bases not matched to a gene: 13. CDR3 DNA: TGTGCCAGCAGCGAAATGCCGTTTACAGGGGGGGATACGCAGTATTTT. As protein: CASSEMPFTGGDTQYF.

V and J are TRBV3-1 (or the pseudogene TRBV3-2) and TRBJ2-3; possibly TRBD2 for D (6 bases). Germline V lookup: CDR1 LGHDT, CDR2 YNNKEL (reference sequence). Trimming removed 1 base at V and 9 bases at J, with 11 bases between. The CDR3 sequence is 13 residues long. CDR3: CASSQVAGRTQYF. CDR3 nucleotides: TGTGCCAGCAGCCAAGTTGCGGGGAGAACGCAGTATTTT.